The present TCR beta chain was sequenced within a study of vaccination and CD4 T cells after COVID-19 (dated by TCRdb to between 2022 and 2023). General notes on the study: SARS-CoV-2 positivity had been established in the convalescent patients by nasal swab PCR, and mild disease was recorded in nine of these patients and severe disease in one. In the convalescent cohort there were six males and four females, among whom were two Hispanic individuals, seven Caucasians, two Asians and one multiracial person. Each participant got two doses of either the Pfizer-BioNTech BNT162b2 vaccine (n=8) or the Moderna mRNA-1273 vaccine (n=2). Post-COVID blood samples were collected from convalescent patients a median of approximately 100 days after diagnosis, with a range of roughly 35 to 170 days. Post-vaccine blood samples were obtained a median of approximately 70 days after the second vaccine dose, with a range of about 14 to 250 days. Culture stimuli were overlapping spike peptide pools from SARS-CoV-2 and from the common cold coronaviruses HCoV-NL63, HCoV-OC43 and HCoV-229E. In control cultures, a CEFX viral epitope pool was used as positive control, an HIV-1 Nef peptide pool was used as negative control, or no peptide was added. In roughly 10 COVID-19 convalescent patients and a few infection-naive healthy vaccine recipients, the spike-specific CD4+ TCR repertoire before mRNA vaccination was compared with the repertoire after mRNA vaccination.

Study-wide findings and limitations: Among the post-vaccine SARS-CoV-2-reactive clones in convalescent patients, a median around 85% showed up only after vaccination, which suggests vaccine-specific priming. The median count of SARS-CoV-2-reactive clonotypes went up from 20 to 25 after infection to roughly 38 after vaccination, although the change was not significant. The study included relatively few convalescent patients and did not analyze early timepoints after natural infection. In convalescent patients, nearly all vaccine-specific clones (304 of 307) were found to be mono-reactive for SARS-CoV-2 spike rather than cross-reactive with common cold coronaviruses.

This clonotype was detected a few times. This receptor's antigen is unknown. No much larger clone is present one base from it, and per-base qualities are unavailable. Library construction relied on PCR. DNA from cultured CD4+ T cells underwent TCR sequencing with the Oncomine TCR Beta short-read assay at the Johns Hopkins FTIC core. The QIAamp micro DNA kit was used to extract genomic DNA from the cultured CD4+ T cells. The Oncomine TCR Beta libraries from cultured CD4+ T cells were pooled using unique dual indexes and then sequenced on an Illumina iSeq 100. Processing in the source paper ran as follows. Non-productive sequences were removed, and CDR3s not starting with C, not ending with F or W, or shorter than 7 amino acids were discarded. The MANAFEST web application identified antigen-specific clonotypes by comparing peptide-stimulated wells against reference wells and other culture wells. For a clone to be called positive, the clone needed an FDR below 0.05, an odds ratio above 5, and a productive frequency above 0.1% in at least two of three replicate wells. Clonotypes that were significantly expanded in both SARS-CoV-2 spike wells and at least one common cold coronavirus spike condition were defined as cross-reactive. CDR3 homology was assessed with Levenshtein distances (stringdist) and unrooted phylogenetic trees (ape) in R version 3.6.1. Starting from the raw public reads, TCRdb applied fastp trimming at Q25, assembled clones with MiXCR and retained in-frame beta chains. Merged by CDR3 protein, the rows form single entries marked with the most common genes and DNA. The V and J calls follow TCRdb's processing rather than the paper's. This sample gives roughly 18,000 distinct CDR3 sequences in total; approximately 50% of them show up just once. The top ten constitute about 16% of the sample.

Looking up the germline V gene yields CDR1 SGHTA and CDR2 FQGNSA. The CDR3 numbers 13 residues from cysteine through phenylalanine. Only the CDR3 DNA stays, 39 bases, in frame from base 1. The germline ends are 12 bases apart after V is trimmed by 5 bases and J by 4 bases. Interpreted using the paper, the treatment or condition label stands for: roughly 10-day PBMC culture with coronavirus spike peptide pools or control peptides (ViraFEST assay). The ViraFEST assay, used in the study, expanded antigen-specific T cells with peptide pools and then identified the expanded clonotypes through TCR sequencing. Positive SARS-CoV-2 PCR tests in the convalescent patients dated from March to December 2020, before Alpha, Beta and Delta variants emerged in the United States. PBMCs were cultured at 1.5 million to 2.5 million per well in IMDM supplemented with approximately 5.4% human AB serum and 10 IU/ml IL-2, with roughly 10 ug/ml peptide pools added. Half of the culture medium was replaced with fresh IL-2-containing medium on days 3 and 7. Once the cells had been in culture for less than 12 days, the EasySep CD4+ T cell isolation kit was used to isolate CD4+ T cells by negative selection. Ficoll-Paque Plus gradient centrifugation was used to isolate PBMCs from whole blood, and the isolated PBMCs were then either used fresh or cryopreserved at -140C. Each culture condition was generally run in triplicate wells.

This clonotype originated in a human donor who had recovered from COVID-19. What was sequenced was CD4+ T cells from blood, cultured in vitro. Recombination connected TRBV7-2 to TRBJ2-7, with the D gene not confidently named. The sequenced DNA is TGTGCCAGCAGCACAAATTACTTGTACGAGCAGTACTTC. It encodes CASSTNYLYEQYF.